These T cell receptor beta chains were read from a single sample in a study of control samples from healthy donors and cancer patients. Repertoires were generated with immunoSEQ multiplex PCR, while TCRdb's copy carries only in-frame clones and drops some. This table holds some 120,000 clones, over 85% found once. Material for sequencing was blood. These receptors were taken from a man between 25 and 39 years old in good health. The CDR3 runs from the conserved cysteine through the conserved F or W. A D gene is named only where the DNA matches it firmly. The size of a clone is reported for some rows only, either as once, few or many, or as a class for expanded clones.

>NA|TRBJ2-5|TRBV7-2|once
TGTGCCAGCAGCTTGGAACAGGGAGAGACCCAGTACTTC
CASSLEQGETQYF
>TRBD1|TRBJ2-2|TRBV9|NA
TGTGCCAGCAGCGTAGTAAAGGTCCCACAGGGGGCCGGGGAGCTGTTTTTT
CASSVVKVPQGAGELFF
>NA|TRBJ1-1|TRBV11-2|NA
TGTGCCAGCAGCTTCTGGGCGCAGAACACTGAAGCTTTCTTT
CASSFWAQNTEAFF
>NA|TRBJ1-5|TRBV10-2|once
TGCGCCAGCAGGTCTAATAGCAATCAGCCCCAGCATTTT
CASRSNSNQPQHF
>TRBD1|TRBJ1-2|TRBV19|NA
TGTGCCAGTATGGGACAGAGCTTCTATGGCTACACCTTC
CASMGQSFYGYTF
>NA|TRBJ2-3|TRBV18|NA
TGTGCCAGCTCGCTCCAGGGTCCGAGGGCAGATACGCAGTATTTT
CASSLQGPRADTQYF
>TRBD2|TRBJ2-1|TRBV7-8|NA
TGTGCCAGCAGCTACTGGGGACTAGCGGGGGGGCTGGGCAATGAGCAGTTCTTC
CASSYWGLAGGLGNEQFF
>NA|TRBJ2-1|TRBV3-1/TRBV3-2|NA
TGTGCCAGCAGACCCGGGAGTGGCAATGAGCAGTTCTTC
CASRPGSGNEQFF
>TRBD2|TRBJ2-3|TRBV5-1|NA
TGCGCCAGCTCAAAAAGCGGGGACACAGATACGCAGTATTTT
CASSKSGDTDTQYF
>NA|TRBJ2-3|TRBV6-2/TRBV6-3|NA
TGTGCCAGCAGTTACGGAGGGGACACAGATACGCAGTATTTT
CASSYGGDTDTQYF
>NA|TRBJ2-1|TRBV5-1|once
TGCGCCAGCAGTGGGCAGGGTAGGGTGAACAATGAGCAGTTCTTC
CASSGQGRVNNEQFF
>NA|TRBJ1-1|TRBV30|NA
TGTGCCTGGAGTAGTACGAGGGGGGGAGCTTTCTTT
CAWSSTRGGAFF
>NA|TRBJ1-4|TRBV3-1/TRBV3-2|few
TGTGCCAGCAGCCAAGGAGGGACGGATATTGAAAAACTGTTTTTT
CASSQGGTDIEKLFF
>NA|TRBJ2-5|TRBV30|NA
TGTGCCTGGAGTTCGAGGGCGGGAGAGACCCAGTACTTC
CAWSSRAGETQYF
>NA|TRBJ1-6|TRBV15|NA
TGTGCCACCAGCAGGGGACGGGGGTTGGGTTCACCCCTCCACTTT
CATSRGRGLGSPLHF
>NA|TRBJ1-1|TRBV5-4|NA
TGTGCCAGCAGCTTGCGGGGGTTGGGATCCACTGAAGCTTTCTTT
CASSLRGLGSTEAFF
>NA|TRBJ2-5|TRBV11-2|NA
TGCGCCAGCAGCTTAGGGAGACAAGAGACCCAGTACTTC
CASSLGRQETQYF
>NA|TRBJ2-5|TRBV11-2|NA
TGTGCCAGCAGCCTCCCCCAGCGGCAAGAGACCCAGTACTTC
CASSLPQRQETQYF
>NA|TRBJ2-7|TRBV3-1/TRBV3-2|NA
TGTGCCAGCAGCCCTGGGAACTACGAGCAGTACTTC
CASSPGNYEQYF
>TRBD2|TRBJ2-1|TRBV5-4|NA
TGTGCCAGCAGCTTGCTAGCGGGGGGGAATGAGCAGTTCTTC
CASSLLAGGNEQFF
>NA|TRBJ1-1|TRBV7-8|NA
TGTGCCAGCAGCCTGTTGAGGGGCGCGGGCACTGAAGCTTTCTTT
CASSLLRGAGTEAFF
>NA|TRBJ1-1|TRBV27|NA
TGTGCCAGCAGGATCCAGGGTAGCACTGAAGCTTTCTTT
CASRIQGSTEAFF
>NA|TRBJ2-7|TRBV4-1|NA
TGCGCCAGCAGCCAAGATAGTAGAGGGCCCCCCTACGAGCAGTACTTC
CASSQDSRGPPYEQYF
>TRBD1|TRBJ1-2|TRBV19|NA
TGTGCCAGTAGTATTGGGACAGGGAGTAACTATGGCTACACCTTC
CASSIGTGSNYGYTF
>NA|TRBJ2-7|TRBV4-3|NA
TGCGCCAGCAGCCAGGGGACGGTCTCCTACGAGCAGTACTTC
CASSQGTVSYEQYF
>NA|TRBJ1-6|TRBV7-2|NA
TGTGCCAGCAGCTTAACAGGCGTGGGCCCCTATAATTCACCCCTCCACTTT
CASSLTGVGPYNSPLHF
>TRBD1|TRBJ1-5|TRBV7-9|NA
TGTGCCAGCAGCTCGGGAATCGGGACAGTGTTGAATCAGCCCCAGCATTTT
CASSSGIGTVLNQPQHF
>NA|TRBJ2-3|TRBV27|once
TGTGCCAGCAGTTTACAGCGGAGCACAGATACGCAGTATTTT
CASSLQRSTDTQYF
>NA|TRBJ1-5|TRBV7-2|NA
TGTGCCAGCAGCTCGACAGAGGATAGCAATCAGCCCCAGCATTTT
CASSSTEDSNQPQHF
>NA|TRBJ1-1|TRBV10-3|NA
TGTGCCATCAGTGAGTCAAACGGGGCCAATTCTCAAGCTTTCTTT
CAISESNGANSQAFF
>NA|TRBJ1-2|TRBV12-3/TRBV12-4|NA
TGTGCCAGCAGTTTTGGTGGGGGCTATGGCTACACCTTC
CASSFGGGYGYTF
>NA|TRBJ1-5|TRBV28|NA
TGTGCCAGCAAATCAGGGACCCACAATCAGCCCCAGCATTTT
CASKSGTHNQPQHF
>NA|TRBJ2-1|TRBV28|NA
TGTGCCAGCAGTTTGGGGGTTTACAATGAGCAGTTCTTC
CASSLGVYNEQFF
>NA|TRBJ1-2|TRBV5-8|once
TGTGCCAGCAGCCCCCTCTTCGGGACGGACATTTCCTATGGCTACACCTTC
CASSPLFGTDISYGYTF
>TRBD1|TRBJ2-7|TRBV6-5|NA
TGTGCCAGCAGTTTAGGGACAGGCGGCTACGAGCAGTACTTC
CASSLGTGGYEQYF
>TRBD1|TRBJ1-2|TRBV5-1|NA
TGCGCCAGCAGCCAAGGGACAGACTATGGCTACACCTTC
CASSQGTDYGYTF
>NA|TRBJ2-2|TRBV9|NA
TGTGCCAGCAGGACGGAAAACACCGGGGAGCTGTTTTTT
CASRTENTGELFF
>NA|TRBJ2-3|TRBV27|NA
TGTGCCAGCAGTCGTGCACCGAGCACAGATACGCAGTATTTT
CASSRAPSTDTQYF
>NA|TRBJ2-5|TRBV3-1/TRBV3-2|once
TGTGCCAGCAGCCAAAACTGGGACTTACAAGAGACCCAGTACTTC
CASSQNWDLQETQYF
>NA|TRBJ1-1|TRBV5-5|NA
TGTGCCAGCAGCTTGGTGGTCAGCTTGAACACTGAAGCTTTCTTT
CASSLVVSLNTEAFF
>NA|TRBJ2-7|TRBV19|NA
TGTGCCAGTAGTATAGTCCTCGGGGGATCAACCTACGAGCAGTACTTC
CASSIVLGGSTYEQYF
>TRBD2|TRBJ2-5|TRBV7-8|NA
TGTGCCAGCGCGAGAGGGAGGGGAGGCCGAGAGACCCAGTACTTC
CASARGRGGRETQYF
>TRBD1|TRBJ2-7|TRBV5-1|NA
TGCGCCAGCAGCTTGGATTGGACAGGGGCCATCTACGAGCAGTACTTC
CASSLDWTGAIYEQYF
>TRBD1|TRBJ2-7|TRBV6-5|NA
TGTGCCAGCAGCTTACAGGGGGTCTACGAGCAGTACTTC
CASSLQGVYEQYF
>NA|TRBJ2-1|TRBV27|once
TGTGCCAGCAGTATAAGGGACGGGTGGCATGAGCAGTTCTTC
CASSIRDGWHEQFF
>TRBD1|TRBJ2-7|TRBV19|NA
TGTGCCAGTAGTATGCTGGGCAGGGGGCTAAACTACGAGCAGTACTTC
CASSMLGRGLNYEQYF
>NA|TRBJ1-2|TRBV7-8|NA
TGTGCCAGCAGCTTAATCAAAGTCGCACATGGCTACACCTTC
CASSLIKVAHGYTF
>NA|TRBJ1-4|TRBV19|NA
TGTGCCAGTAGTGACCGGGACCGACTGAGGTGGAAACTGTTTTTT
CASSDRDRLRWKLFF
>TRBD1|TRBJ2-6|TRBV9|once
TGTGCCAGCACAATTTCGGGACAGGGTATCGCTGGGGCCAACGTCCTGACTTTC
CASTISGQGIAGANVLTF